This T cell receptor beta chain is from a study of cytomegalovirus exposure and HLA in healthy donors. The study, taken as a whole, reports: Several of the most significant clusters appeared linked to common viral pathogens, based on a later analysis.

Vbeta (60) and Jbeta (13) primers were used in the PCR. Only in-frame clones appear in the TCRdb table, and some are missing; sequencing was by immunoSEQ multiplex PCR. Among about 190,000 clones listed, roughly 80% were seen once. The donors (healthy individuals) were bone marrow donors. Worth noting for this clone: Its matching antigen is unknown.

Sequenced material: PBMCs. This TCR was recovered from a boy under 18 in good health and CMV-seronegative.

The CDR3 loop reads CASSLWGGLAGGETQYF. The CDR3 DNA reads as TGTGCCAGCAGCTTATGGGGTGGGCTAGCGGGAGGAGAGACCCAGTACTTC. The rearrangement joins TRBV11-2 to TRBJ2-5, with TRBD2 matching over 11 bases. With 2 bases clipped from V and 4 bases from J, the junction kept 9 bases outside the gene matches. This CDR3 is 17 amino acids long. Germline-derived CDR1 and CDR2 are SGHAT and FQNNGV.